The 30 T cell receptor beta chains listed next were all sequenced from one sample in a study of control samples from healthy donors and cancer patients. Sequencing was performed with immunoSEQ multiplex PCR; in TCRdb, only in-frame clones are kept and a portion is missing. This sample yields some 150,000 clones, of which under 96% are seen a single time; 0.95% to 1.1% belongs to the top ten. The sequencing input was blood. The source is a woman aged 25 to 39 in good health.

The V call is TRBV28, the J call TRBJ2-1, with TRBD2 identical over 7 bases. CDR1 and CDR2 from the germline V gene are MDHEN and SYDVKM. This CDR3 spans 16 amino acids. The V gene end was trimmed by 5 bases and the J gene end by 8 bases; junction bases not matched to a gene: 15. The DNA of the CDR3 is TGTGCCAGCAGTCCCCTGTTAGAAGGCCGGGGGGATGAGCAGTTCTTC. It encodes CASSPLLEGRGDEQFF.

This chain uses TRBV6-5 with TRBJ1-6; no definite D call. The germline V gene has CDR1 MNHEY and CDR2 SVGAGI. Trimming removed 6 bases at V and 7 bases at J, with 10 bases between. This CDR3 comprises 13 residues. The CDR3 DNA follows: TGTGCCAGCAGGAGGGTCTCAAATTCACCCCTCCACTTT. Translated: CASRRVSNSPLHF.

The V gene is TRBV6-6, the J gene TRBJ2-1, with D unclear. Germline loops: CDR1 MNHNY, CDR2 SVGAGI (reference sequence). There are 13 residues in the CDR3. V was trimmed by 6 bases and J by 6 bases, leaving 12 bases between them. The chain's CDR3 is CASSSTHRNEQFF. CDR3 DNA: TGTGCCAGCAGCTCTACTCATCGCAATGAGCAGTTCTTC.

The chain joins TRBV5-4 to TRBJ2-3, with TRBD2 as a possible D gene (6 bases). Germline assignment: CDR1 SGHNT and CDR2 YYREEE (reference sequence). Between the trimmed V and J ends, which lost 3 bases and 3 bases, there was a span of 11 bases. The CDR3 spans 14 residues. The CDR3 sequence: CASSWKEGTDTQYF. The CDR3 DNA reads as TGTGCCAGCAGCTGGAAGGAGGGGACAGATACGCAGTATTTT. Together with reference TRBV5-4 and TRBJ2-3, the CDR3 gives the full variable domain: ETGVTQSPTHLIKTRGQQVTLRCSSQSGHNTVSWYQQALGQGPQFIFQYYREEENGRGNFPPRFSGLQFPNYSSELNVNALELDDSALYLCASSWKEGTDTQYFGPGTRLTVL.

This chain links TRBV30 with TRBJ2-7; 7 bases agree with TRBD2. Looked up from germline, CDR1 is GTSNPN and CDR2 is SVGIG (reference sequence). V lost 3 bases to trimming and J lost 0 bases; unmatched junction nucleotides: 5. CDR3 length: 14 amino acids. Here the CDR3 reads CAWRRASGSYEQYF. The DNA for the CDR3 is TGTGCCTGGAGGAGGGCTAGCGGCTCCTACGAGCAGTACTTC.

The V and J genes are TRBV5-1 and TRBJ2-7; 14 nucleotides line up with TRBD2. CDR3 length: 15 amino acids. From germline, CDR1 is SGHRS and CDR2 YFSETQ. J was trimmed by 3 bases and V by 4 bases; bases with no gene match: 3. The DNA for the CDR3 is TGCGCCAGCAGCCCGGGACTAGCGGGGGTCTACGAGCAGTACTTC. This gives the protein CASSPGLAGVYEQYF.

This rearrangement joins TRBV28 to TRBJ1-1; D gene uncertain. Germline V CDR1 and CDR2: MDHEN, SYDVKM. Between the trimmed V and J ends, which lost 1 base and 7 bases, there was a span of 10 bases. The CDR3 sequence is 13 residues long. The CDR3 nucleotides are TGTGCCAGCAGTTTATTAGGAGTCCTTGAAGCTTTCTTT. It specifies CASSLLGVLEAFF.

The rearrangement uses TRBV6-1 and TRBJ2-5; no definite D call. The CDR3 consists of 15 residues. With 1 base removed from V and 7 bases from J, the gap between germline ends came to 16 bases. The germline CDR1 and CDR2 sequences are MNHNS and SASEGT. This CDR3 is CASSEGSSIWGTQYF. CDR3 nucleotide sequence: TGTGCCAGCAGTGAAGGAAGTTCTATCTGGGGGACCCAGTACTTC.

The rearrangement links TRBV27 to TRBJ2-7, with 7 bases lining up with TRBD2. The CDR3 length is 13 residues. Germline-derived CDR1 and CDR2 are MNHEY and SMNVEV (reference sequence). V shed 2 bases, J shed 11 bases, and the junction held 9 bases outside the gene matches. CDR3 bases: TGTGCCAGCAGTTTAATTTTACGGGAGGTCGAGTACTTC. Its translation is CASSLILREVEYF.

The chain has TRBV6-6 and TRBJ1-5, with 10 bases lining up with TRBD1. This CDR3 region has 16 residues. J lost 2 bases, V lost 6 bases, and 7 bases had no gene match. Germline V lookup: CDR1 MNHNY, CDR2 SVGAGI (reference sequence). CDR3 sequence (DNA): TGTGCCAGCAGCCCGGGACAGGGGAGGGGCAATCAGCCCCAGCATTTT. Its protein product is CASSPGQGRGNQPQHF.

V and J are TRBV10-1 and TRBJ2-4; 9 bases map to TRBD1. Trimming cost V 0 bases and J 4 bases; bases outside gene matches: 4. Per germline, CDR1 WNHNN and CDR2 SYGVQD (reference sequence). The CDR3 totals 16 residues. Written as DNA, the CDR3 is TGCGCCAGCAGTGAGTCGGCCGGGACAGGGAAAAACATTCAGTACTTC. As protein: CASSESAGTGKNIQYF.

The rearrangement links TRBV10-3 to TRBJ1-1; D unresolved. The V gene's germline CDR1 is ENHRY and CDR2 SYGVKD. V lost 3 bases and J lost 8, with 7 bases in between. The CDR3 length is 11 residues. Here the CDR3 DNA reads TGTGCCATCAGTGAAGGGCAAGAAGCTTTCTTT. This sequence encodes CAISEGQEAFF.

CDR3 residues: CAWRTPAMVTQYF. CDR3 DNA sequence: TGTGCCTGGAGGACCCCAGCGATGGTGACCCAGTACTTC. V gene TRBV30 combines with J gene TRBJ2-5; the D is unclear. This CDR3 comprises 13 residues. V was shortened by 3 bases and J by 7 bases, with 15 bases between the two germline ends. Germline V gene lookup returns CDR1 GTSNPN and CDR2 SVGIG (reference sequence).

The rearrangement joins TRBV6-5 to TRBJ1-2; D possibly corresponds to TRBD1 (5 bases). The CDR3 sequence is 15 residues long. V was cut by 5 bases and J by 3 bases, with 16 bases left in between. Per germline, CDR1 MNHEY and CDR2 SVGAGI. The chain's CDR3 is CASSRVARGDYGYTF. The CDR3 DNA reads as TGTGCCAGCAGTCGGGTGGCGCGAGGGGACTATGGCTACACCTTC.

This chain connects TRBV6-5 to TRBJ1-1; D might be TRBD1 (5 bases). The CDR3 sequence is 10 residues long. CDR1 MNHEY and CDR2 SVGAGI come from the germline V gene. V dropped 8 bases and J dropped 10 bases, with 11 bases sitting between them. Here the CDR3 reads CASQSGGAFF. The CDR3 nucleotides are TGTGCCAGCCAGTCCGGGGGAGCTTTCTTT.

The chain joins TRBV2 to TRBJ1-1, with no clear D. The CDR3 is 12 amino acids. V lost 8 bases to trimming and J lost 4 bases, with 11 bases between them. Germline V CDR1 and CDR2: SNHLY, FYNNEI. The CDR3 coding sequence is TGTGCCAGCTGTCAGGAGGGCACTGAAGCTTTCTTT. Translated: CASCQEGTEAFF.

This sequence joins TRBV27 and TRBJ2-7; 8 bases agree with TRBD1. Unmatched junction bases numbered 7, after V lost 5 bases and J lost 1 base. The CDR3 contains 15 residues. Per the germline V gene, CDR1 is MNHEY and CDR2 is SMNVEV (reference sequence). The CDR3 protein is CASSTDRARSYEQYF. The CDR3 bases are TGTGCCAGCAGTACGGACAGGGCGAGGTCCTACGAGCAGTACTTC.

The gene calls are TRBV28 and TRBJ2-7; 7 nucleotides agree with TRBD1. The ends lost 3 bases at V and 2 bases at J; junction bases unmatched: 13. The CDR3 has 17 residues. In germline, CDR1 is MDHEN, CDR2 SYDVKM. The CDR3 coding sequence is TGTGCCAGCAGTTTTAGTCCGGGACAGAGAAAACCCTACGAGCAGTACTTC. Amino acids: CASSFSPGQRKPYEQYF.

This clone was recorded only once. The CDR3 here is CASSQGLAAPYEQYF. CDR3 nucleotide sequence: TGTGCCAGCAGCCAAGGGCTAGCGGCCCCCTACGAGCAGTACTTC. This chain joins TRBV3-1 (or the pseudogene TRBV3-2) and TRBJ2-7, with 7 nucleotides matching TRBD2. The V gene end was trimmed by 1 base and the J gene end by 2 bases; junction bases not matched to a gene: 5. The CDR3 length is 15 residues. Germline-derived CDR1 and CDR2 are LGHDT and YNNKEL (reference sequence).

The table lists this clone with a count of one. The V and J genes are TRBV6-5 and TRBJ2-1; 12 bases line up with TRBD1. Trimming cost V 4 bases and J 7 bases; bases outside gene matches: 5. Germline CDR1 is MNHEY and CDR2 is SVGAGI. The CDR3 contains 15 residues. CDR3 DNA: TGTGCCAGCAGTTCCGCGGGACAGGGGGCTAATGAGCAGTTCTTC. It translates to CASSSAGQGANEQFF.

V and J are TRBV2 and TRBJ1-4; D might be TRBD1 (5 bases). Trimming took 6 bases from V and 0 from J, leaving 14 bases between them. This CDR3 is 16 amino acids long. The germline gives CDR1 SNHLY, CDR2 FYNNEI. The CDR3 nucleotides read TGTGCCAGCAGGGAGTTGCGGGGGGCAACTAATGAAAAACTGTTTTTT. It codes for CASRELRGATNEKLFF.

This rearrangement joins TRBV11-3 to TRBJ2-3, with a tentative D call TRBD1 (6 bases). Trimming stripped 5 bases from V and 2 bases from J, with 11 bases between. Germline CDR1 SGHNT, CDR2 YENEEA. The CDR3 is 14 amino acids. This chain's CDR3 is CASSTGLSTDTQYF. The CDR3, as DNA: TGTGCCAGCAGCACAGGGCTATCCACAGATACGCAGTATTTT.

The chain is built from TRBV6-5 and TRBJ2-7; D unclear. With 8 bases removed from V and 0 bases from J, the gap between germline ends came to 5 bases. This CDR3 spans 11 amino acids. CDR1 MNHEY and CDR2 SVGAGI come from the germline V gene. The CDR3 sequence is CASGNSYEQYF. For the CDR3, the DNA is TGTGCCAGCGGAAACTCCTACGAGCAGTACTTC.

CDR3 loop: CATSTGRSGPQHF. In DNA form, the CDR3 reads TGTGCCACCAGCACAGGCCGATCAGGGCCCCAGCATTTT. This sequence joins TRBV15 and TRBJ1-5, with D hard to call. The CDR3 extends over 13 amino acids. Trimming removed 4 bases at V and 9 bases at J, with 13 bases between. The germline CDR1 and CDR2 sequences are LNHNV and YYDKDF (reference sequence).

In its sample, this clone was seen once. This chain joins TRBV5-1 and TRBJ2-1, with D possibly matching TRBD1 (6 bases). The V and J ends lost 1 base and 0 bases respectively, with 8 bases between them. Germline CDR1 and CDR2: SGHRS and YFSETQ. The CDR3 is 15 amino acids. In DNA form, the CDR3 reads TGCGCCAGCAGCTTGTTGGGGGCCTCCTACAATGAGCAGTTCTTC. Translated, it gives CASSLLGASYNEQFF.

This clone was seen only once. V gene TRBV25-1 combines with J gene TRBJ2-1, with a possible D match to TRBD1 (6 bases). V was cut by 6 bases and J by 2 bases, with 11 bases left in between. There are 14 residues in the CDR3. Germline V gene lookup returns CDR1 MGHDK and CDR2 SYGVNS. This CDR3 reads CASRQTGPYNEQFF. The CDR3 DNA reads TGTGCCAGCAGACAGACAGGCCCCTACAATGAGCAGTTCTTC.

V and J are TRBV28 and TRBJ1-5, with TRBD1 matching over 7 bases. J was trimmed by 4 bases and V by 3 bases; bases with no gene match: 6. The CDR3 has 15 amino acids. From germline, CDR1 is MDHEN and CDR2 SYDVKM. The CDR3 bases are TGTGCCAGCAGTTTGACAGGGAAGAGTAATCAGCCCCAGCATTTT. Its translation: CASSLTGKSNQPQHF.

V and J are TRBV4-1 and TRBJ1-5, with D perhaps matching TRBD1 (5 bases). This CDR3 contains 17 residues. V lost 0 bases and J 6 bases, leaving 18 bases between the germline ends. CDR1 and CDR2 from the germline V gene are MGHRA and YSYEKL. The CDR3 region has the DNA TGCGCCAGCAGCCAAGATCCCAGGCCCGGAGGGGTTCAGCCCCAGCATTTT. The encoded protein is CASSQDPRPGGVQPQHF.

The chain is built from TRBV11-2 and TRBJ2-7; D is possibly TRBD1 (6 bases). Germline V gene lookup returns CDR1 SGHAT and CDR2 FQNNGV. Trimming pared 8 bases from V and 2 bases from J, leaving 22 bases between. The CDR3 spans 16 residues. CDR3 coding DNA: TGTGCCAGCGCTAAGGACCTCCGGGACACAACCTACGAGCAGTACTTC. It specifies CASAKDLRDTTYEQYF. Variable domain in full (rest from reference TRBV11-2 and TRBJ2-7): EAGVAQSPRYKIIEKRQSVAFWCNPISGHATLYWYQQILGQGPKLLIQFQNNGVVDDSQLPKDRFSAERLKGVDSTLKIQPAKLEDSAVYLCASAKDLRDTTYEQYFGPGTRLTVT.

The genes are TRBV9 and TRBJ2-7; D remains ambiguous. From germline, CDR1 is SGDLS and CDR2 YYNGEE. The CDR3 covers 15 residues. Trimming cost V 2 bases and J 0 bases, with 12 bases left between them. This CDR3 is CASSVESAFSYEQYF. The CDR3 nucleotides are TGTGCCAGCAGCGTCGAAAGTGCGTTCTCCTACGAGCAGTACTTC. Full variable domain (rest looked up from reference TRBV9 and TRBJ2-7): DSGVTQTPKHLITATGQRVTLRCSPRSGDLSVYWYQQSLDQGLQFLIQYYNGEERAKGNILERFSAQQFPDLHSELNLSSLELGDSALYFCASSVESAFSYEQYFGPGTRLTVT.